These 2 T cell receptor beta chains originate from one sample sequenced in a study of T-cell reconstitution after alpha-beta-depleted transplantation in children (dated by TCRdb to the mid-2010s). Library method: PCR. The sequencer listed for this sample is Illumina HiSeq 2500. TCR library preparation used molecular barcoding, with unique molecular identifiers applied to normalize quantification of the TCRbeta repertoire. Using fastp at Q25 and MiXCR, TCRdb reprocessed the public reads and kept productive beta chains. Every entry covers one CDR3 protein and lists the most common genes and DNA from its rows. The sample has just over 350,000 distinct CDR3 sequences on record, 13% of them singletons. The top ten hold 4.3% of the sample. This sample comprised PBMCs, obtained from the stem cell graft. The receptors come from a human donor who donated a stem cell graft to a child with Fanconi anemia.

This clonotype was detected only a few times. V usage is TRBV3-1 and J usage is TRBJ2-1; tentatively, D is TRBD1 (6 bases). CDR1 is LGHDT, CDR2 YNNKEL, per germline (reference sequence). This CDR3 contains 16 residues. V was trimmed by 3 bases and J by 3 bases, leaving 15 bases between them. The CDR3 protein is CASSHNLQGYYNEQFF. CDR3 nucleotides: TGTGCCAGCAGCCATAACTTACAGGGCTACTACAATGAGCAGTTCTTC.

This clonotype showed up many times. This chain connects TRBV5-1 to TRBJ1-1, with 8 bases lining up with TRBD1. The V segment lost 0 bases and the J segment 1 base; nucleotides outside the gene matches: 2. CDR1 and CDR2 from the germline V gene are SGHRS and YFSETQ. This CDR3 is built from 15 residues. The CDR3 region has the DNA TGCGCCAGCAGCTTGGCTGGACAGGGGAACACTGAAGCTTTCTTT. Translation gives CASSLAGQGNTEAFF.